Each of the 11 T cell receptor beta chains below was sequenced from the same sample in a study of T cell responses to AZD1222 COVID-19 vaccine. Produced via immunoSEQ multiplex PCR; TCRdb's table is partial and in-frame only. Among about 120,000 clones, around 86% were seen once, and the ten largest hold around 3%. Sequenced material: peripheral blood, taken 28 days after the second AZD1222 dose. The receptors here all came from an adult who received the AZD1222 COVID-19 vaccine.

To note about this clone: Other DNA sequences in this sample translate to the same CDR3. The chain uses TRBV28 and TRBJ2-5, with a weak D call TRBD1 (5 bases). Germline assignment: CDR1 MDHEN and CDR2 SYDVKM. CDR3 length equals 13 residues. The germline V and J ends were trimmed by 3 bases and 3 bases, with 8 bases remaining between them. The CDR3 DNA follows: TGTGCCAGCAGTTTGCCAGGGAAAGAGACCCAGTACTTC. Encoded protein: CASSLPGKETQYF. Looking up the rest from reference TRBV28 and TRBJ2-5 gives the full variable domain: DVKVTQSSRYLVKRTGEKVFLECVQDMDHENMFWYRQDPGLGLRLIYFSYDVKMKEKGDIPEGYSVSREKKERFSLILESASTNQTSMYLCASSLPGKETQYFGPGTRLLVL.

The rearrangement uses TRBV18 and TRBJ1-2, with D possibly being TRBD1 (5 bases). The V and J ends lost 2 bases and 8 bases respectively, with 9 bases between them. This CDR3 spans 12 amino acids. CDR1 and CDR2 (germline): KGHSH, LQKENI. The CDR3 loop reads CASSPAGTGYTF. The CDR3 coding sequence is TGTGCCAGCTCACCAGCGGGGACCGGCTACACCTTC.

The rearrangement joins TRBV10-3 to TRBJ1-3, with a possible D match to TRBD1 (5 bases). This CDR3 is 13 amino acids long. Germline V lookup: CDR1 ENHRY, CDR2 SYGVKD. V lost 7 bases to trimming and J lost 2 bases, with 9 bases between them. The CDR3 coding sequence is TGTGCCATCAAAAGGGGAGCTGGAAACACCATATATTTT. Translated: CAIKRGAGNTIYF.

The chain links TRBV5-1 to TRBJ2-6; 7 bases are shared with TRBD1. Trimming cost V 0 bases and J 4 bases; bases outside gene matches: 7. CDR1 and CDR2 from the germline V gene are SGHRS and YFSETQ. The CDR3 has 17 amino acids. CDR3 nucleotide sequence: TGCGCCAGCAGCTTGGCAACTGGGACAGCCGGGGCCAACGTCCTGACTTTC. This codes for CASSLATGTAGANVLTF.

The chain employs TRBV9 and TRBJ1-4, with 11 positions matching TRBD1. The V gene's germline CDR1 is SGDLS and CDR2 YYNGEE. The CDR3 has 15 amino acids. The ends lost 3 bases at V and 7 bases at J; junction bases unmatched: 5. The CDR3 DNA reads as TGTGCCAGCAGCGGAGGACAGGGGGCTGGTGAAAAACTGTTTTTT. This sequence encodes CASSGGQGAGEKLFF.

Turning to this clone: A junction boundary mismatches the germline segment, possibly from a read error. V gene TRBV6-5 combines with J gene TRBJ2-7; D remains ambiguous. The germline CDR1 and CDR2 sequences are MNHEY and SVGAGI. The CDR3 extends over 13 amino acids. The CDR3 sequence is CASSYHPSFEQYF. CDR3 bases: TGTGCCAGCAGTTACCATCCCTCCTTCGAGCAGTACTTC.

This rearrangement joins TRBV5-1 to TRBJ1-6, with D possibly matching TRBD1 (6 bases). Germline lookup yields CDR1 SGHRS and CDR2 YFSETQ. With 4 bases removed from V and 9 bases from J, the gap between germline ends came to 20 bases. The CDR3 has 16 residues. The CDR3 sequence is CASSSRRGVDGSPLHF. CDR3 DNA: TGCGCCAGCAGCAGCCGGAGGGGGGTTGATGGTTCACCCCTCCACTTT.

The gene calls are TRBV4-3 and TRBJ2-6; D might be TRBD1 (6 bases). This CDR3 contains 18 residues. CDR1 LGHNA and CDR2 YSLEER come from the germline V gene. V lost 3 bases and J 2 bases, leaving 17 bases between the germline ends. DNA of the CDR3: TGCGCCAGCAGCCAGACCCTCCAGGGGATAACTGGGGCCAACGTCCTGACTTTC. Protein sequence: CASSQTLQGITGANVLTF.

This CDR3 is CASSPNRGQETQYF. CDR3 coding DNA: TGTGCCAGCAGCCCGAACAGGGGCCAAGAGACCCAGTACTTC. This chain joins TRBV7-2 and TRBJ2-5; 7 bases fit TRBD1. CDR1 is SGHTA, CDR2 FQGNSA, per germline. The ends lost 5 bases at V and 1 base at J; junction bases unmatched: 4. The CDR3 runs 14 residues. The full variable domain, rest sourced from reference TRBV7-2 and TRBJ2-5, is GAGVSQSPSNKVTEKGKDVELRCDPISGHTALYWYRQSLGQGLEFLIYFQGNSAPDKSGLPSDRFSAERTGGSVSTLTIQRTQQEDSAVYLCASSPNRGQETQYFGPGTRLLVL.

The chain recombines TRBV6-5 with TRBJ1-2, with a weak D call TRBD1 (5 bases). Germline V gene lookup returns CDR1 MNHEY and CDR2 SVGAGI. Trimming cost V 5 bases and J 3 bases, with 16 bases left between them. This CDR3 region has 15 residues. CDR3 coding DNA: TGTGCCAGCAGTCCCATTATGGGGCCAGACTATGGCTACACCTTC. Amino acid sequence: CASSPIMGPDYGYTF.

This clone has a single count. The V gene is TRBV7-8, the J gene TRBJ1-3; no clear D gene. The germline V gene encodes CDR1 SGHVS and CDR2 FQNEAQ. This CDR3 contains 16 residues. V was clipped by 1 base and J by 0 bases, with 10 bases between them. The CDR3 coding sequence is TGTGCCAGCAGCTTAGAGGACTGGATCTCTGGAAACACCATATATTTT. Its protein is CASSLEDWISGNTIYF.